The clone carrying this TCR beta chain was observed a single time. Its antigen remains unidentified. The sample originates from a study of cytomegalovirus exposure and HLA in healthy donors. Findings of the study overall: HLA alleles showed associations with around 15,000 TCR beta sequences in a later analysis, at a 0.05 false discovery rate. Most TCR sequences showed up rarely, but some public TCRs showed up in many donors. In an earlier analysis, productive rearrangement rates for most beta V segments clustered near 90% or 30%.

The donors gave bone marrow, and they were healthy. The length of the CDR3 is 14 residues. The germline V gene encodes CDR1 MDHEN and CDR2 SYDVKM. The V gene lost 5 bases and the J gene lost 2 bases, with 13 bases spanning the gap. 13 Jbeta primers and 60 Vbeta primers were used for the PCR. Libraries were prepared by immunoSEQ multiplex PCR; TCRdb keeps only in-frame clonotypes and omits some of them. The table lists about 150,000 clones, around 80% of them singletons. This sequence was found in a woman aged 25 to 39 in good health and CMV-seropositive. The chain is built from TRBV28 and TRBJ2-7, with D perhaps matching TRBD1 (5 bases). Sequenced sample: PBMCs. In DNA form, the CDR3 reads TGTGCCAGCAGTGCTCAGACAGTGACCTACGAGCAGTACTTC. Its translation: CASSAQTVTYEQYF. Full variable domain (rest looked up from reference TRBV28 and TRBJ2-7): DVKVTQSSRYLVKRTGEKVFLECVQDMDHENMFWYRQDPGLGLRLIYFSYDVKMKEKGDIPEGYSVSREKKERFSLILESASTNQTSMYLCASSAQTVTYEQYFGPGTRLTVT.